The rows below give T cell receptor beta chains drawn from one sample of a study of cytomegalovirus exposure and HLA in healthy donors. Assay: immunoSEQ multiplex PCR; the TCRdb copy retains only in-frame clones and omits some. The sample includes over 85,000 clones, about 92% of them seen just once. Input material: PBMCs. Source of these receptors: a woman under 30 in good health and CMV-seronegative. Each CDR3 is given with its conserved first and last residue.

cdr3_length: 14; v_call: TRBV7-2; cdr3_aa: CASSSGTVQETQYF
cdr3_length: 13; v_call: TRBV18; cdr3_aa: CASSPLIDNEQFF
cdr3_length: 15; v_call: TRBV25-1; cdr3_aa: CASSEYEGGNSPLHF
cdr3_length: 12; v_call: TRBV28; cdr3_aa: CASSQGGYEQYF
cdr3_length: 16; v_call: TRBV2; cdr3_aa: CASSLRGSGRGETQYF
cdr3_length: 15; v_call: TRBV7-9; cdr3_aa: CASSLVAQLDTEAFF
cdr3_length: 17; v_call: TRBV4-1; cdr3_aa: CASSPLPGTGGNNEQFF
cdr3_length: 14; v_call: TRBV2; cdr3_aa: CASRKGQGSQPQHF
cdr3_length: 12; v_call: TRBV19; cdr3_aa: CASSPRGRKQYF
cdr3_length: 14; v_call: TRBV2; cdr3_aa: CASRRASGEYEQYF
cdr3_length: 17; v_call: TRBV7-3; cdr3_aa: CASSPMGLAGELDTQYF
cdr3_length: 14; v_call: TRBV29-1; cdr3_aa: CSVEGTRAYNEQFF
cdr3_length: 14; v_call: TRBV5-6; cdr3_aa: CASSESNSNEKLFF
cdr3_length: 15; v_call: TRBV15; cdr3_aa: CATSSERDEGETQYF
cdr3_length: 12; v_call: TRBV5-3; cdr3_aa: CARSRGNYGYTF
cdr3_length: 15; v_call: TRBV25-1; cdr3_aa: CASSEPGSLHNEQYF
cdr3_length: 12; v_call: TRBV30; cdr3_aa: CAWSPRTDTQYF
cdr3_length: 15; v_call: TRBV28; cdr3_aa: CASSFGAGAAYEQYF
cdr3_length: 13; v_call: TRBV5-1; cdr3_aa: CASSLQGESPLHF
cdr3_length: 16; v_call: TRBV5-4; cdr3_aa: CASSNIPGQGYYGYTF
cdr3_length: 15; v_call: TRBV29-1; cdr3_aa: CSVPSSRGAQETQYF
cdr3_length: 13; v_call: TRBV30; cdr3_aa: CAWSILAQMELFF
cdr3_length: 12; v_call: TRBV6-5; cdr3_aa: CASSYQGDGYTF
cdr3_length: 17; v_call: TRBV28; cdr3_aa: CASSSPHYSLSGNTIYF
cdr3_length: 15; v_call: TRBV5-1; cdr3_aa: CASSGNRGVNSPLHF
cdr3_length: 15; v_call: TRBV6-5; cdr3_aa: CASSYSATGGDGYTF
cdr3_length: 15; v_call: TRBV6-5; cdr3_aa: CASSLIPGVNEKLFF
cdr3_length: 19; v_call: TRBV7-3; cdr3_aa: CASSLTSTSGRSYTGELFF
cdr3_length: 15; v_call: TRBV5-4; cdr3_aa: CASSTKTGVGDEQFF
cdr3_length: 12; v_call: TRBV28; cdr3_aa: CASSFPNYGYTF
cdr3_length: 11; v_call: TRBV30; cdr3_aa: CAWMRDTEAFF
cdr3_length: 15; v_call: TRBV7-2; cdr3_aa: CASTPLDYPTDTQYF
cdr3_length: 16; v_call: TRBV7-9; cdr3_aa: CASSWGLAGEGGEQYF
cdr3_length: 14; v_call: TRBV5-1; cdr3_aa: CASAPGSNTGELFF
cdr3_length: 16; v_call: TRBV4-1; cdr3_aa: CASSQDGDYLSYEQYF
cdr3_length: 12; v_call: TRBV10-3; cdr3_aa: CAIGSSGNTIYF
cdr3_length: 9; v_call: TRBV30; cdr3_aa: CAWSNSPYF
cdr3_length: 14; v_call: TRBV5-1; cdr3_aa: CASSLSGQGYEQYF
cdr3_length: 14; v_call: TRBV30; cdr3_aa: CAWSQQGAVYGYTF
cdr3_length: 15; v_call: TRBV7-9; cdr3_aa: CASSWTSASYNEQFF
cdr3_length: 15; v_call: TRBV7-8; cdr3_aa: CASSFLARSYNEQFF
cdr3_length: 13; v_call: TRBV6-5; cdr3_aa: CASSSEGNTEAFF
cdr3_length: 14; v_call: TRBV7-9; cdr3_aa: CASSPGTGDQPQHF
cdr3_length: 15; v_call: TRBV28; cdr3_aa: CASSLERQGSYGYTF
cdr3_length: 14; v_call: TRBV7-3; cdr3_aa: CASSRLAGDNEQFF
cdr3_length: 15; v_call: TRBV18; cdr3_aa: CASSPRDYAPEKLFF
cdr3_length: 13; v_call: TRBV19; cdr3_aa: CASSWDRAYEQYF